These 32 T cell receptor beta chains were sequenced from one sample in a study of identical twins. TCRdb called the 5' RACE reads again in MiXCR, with one record for every CDR3 protein. The repertoire holds 450,000 or so distinct CDR3 sequences, with 20% to 25% as singletons. The same sample was also used in a study of T cells expressing NK-cell markers.

The specimen was CD4+ T cells sorted from blood. The source is a woman younger than 30 in good health.

The table lists this clonotype with many counts. V gene TRBV7-6 combines with J gene TRBJ1-6; TRBD1 matches 7 bases. CDR3 length: 16 residues. V was pared by 6 bases and J by 5 bases, with 10 bases of the junction left unmatched. Germline assignment: CDR1 SGHVS and CDR2 FNYEAQ. CDR3 amino acids: CASSLWGGTDNSPLHF. In DNA, the CDR3 is TGTGCCAGCAGTTTATGGGGCGGGACAGATAATTCACCCCTCCACTTT.

This clonotype was observed a handful of times. Sequence at one end of the junction differs from germline and may be a read error. This chain connects TRBV20-1 to TRBJ1-2; unclear D gene. Germline loops: CDR1 DFQATT, CDR2 SNEGSKA (reference sequence). The length of the CDR3 is 9 residues. DNA for the CDR3: TGCAGTGCTCGCGATGGCTCCACCTTC. This translates into CSARDGSTF.

The chain joins TRBV5-1 to TRBJ1-1; possibly TRBD1 for D (5 bases). V dropped 1 base and J dropped 6 bases, with 7 bases sitting between them. The germline V gene has CDR1 SGHRS and CDR2 YFSETQ. This CDR3 region has 12 residues. Written as DNA, the CDR3 is TGCGCCAGCAGCTTGCCGGGGGCTGAAGCTTTCTTT. It translates to CASSLPGAEAFF.

The rearrangement uses TRBV7-2 and TRBJ1-3; weak D call: TRBD1 (6 bases). Trimming left V 5 bases short and J 10 bases short, with 15 bases between. Germline V gives CDR1 SGHTA, CDR2 FQGNSA. CDR3 length: 13 residues. The CDR3 protein is CASSLGQGRTIYF. CDR3 nucleotide sequence: TGTGCCAGCAGCCTGGGGCAGGGGAGAACCATATATTTT.

The CDR3 bases are TGCAGTGCTAGAGCCAATCTAGCGGGGTTTCACTACAATGAGCAGTTCTTC. Protein sequence: CSARANLAGFHYNEQFF. The chain joins TRBV20-1 to TRBJ2-1, with 9 bases aligning to TRBD2. The V segment lost 1 base and the J segment 3 bases; nucleotides outside the gene matches: 10. Germline loops: CDR1 DFQATT, CDR2 SNEGSKA (reference sequence). The CDR3 sequence is 17 residues long.

This clonotype showed up just a few times. The chain links TRBV5-1 to TRBJ2-2; D possibly corresponds to TRBD1 (6 bases). The germline V gene has CDR1 SGHRS and CDR2 YFSETQ. V lost 3 bases, J lost 1 base, and 7 bases lay in between. The CDR3 sequence is 14 residues long. CDR3 in amino acids: CASSSTGNTGELFF. The CDR3 region has the DNA TGCGCCAGCAGCTCGACAGGGAACACCGGGGAGCTGTTTTTT. Full variable domain (remainder filled in from reference TRBV5-1 and TRBJ2-2): KAGVTQTPRYLIKTRGQQVTLSCSPISGHRSVSWYQQTPGQGLQFLFEYFSETQRNKGNFPGRFSGRQFSNSRSEMNVSTLELGDSALYLCASSSTGNTGELFFGEGSRLTVL.

The V gene is TRBV20-1, the J gene TRBJ1-2; the match to TRBD1 covers 10 bases. This CDR3 comprises 13 residues. Trimming took 6 bases from V and 7 from J; bases not matched to a gene: 8. The V gene's germline CDR1 is DFQATT and CDR2 SNEGSKA (reference sequence). In nucleotides, the CDR3 is TGCAGTGCACCGGGACAGGGGTCTGGTGGCTACACCTTC. Protein product: CSAPGQGSGGYTF.

The table lists this clonotype with a few counts. V gene TRBV12-3 or TRBV12-4 combines with J gene TRBJ2-1; TRBD2 aligns across 8 bases. The CDR3 contains 14 residues. The V and J ends lost 1 base and 9 bases, in that order; junction bases with no gene match: 5. The CDR3 reads CASSLDRAGGEQFF. The DNA for the CDR3 is TGTGCCAGCAGTTTAGATCGGGCGGGGGGTGAGCAGTTCTTC.

This clonotype was seen a handful of times. The rearrangement joins TRBV6-1 to TRBJ1-4; D is undetermined. The V end lost 8 bases, the J end lost 7 bases, and 8 bases lay between the germline ends. From germline, CDR1 is MNHNS and CDR2 SASEGT. This CDR3 is built from 11 residues. CDR3 sequence (DNA): TGTGCCAGCGGACGTCTTGAAAAACTGTTTTTT. Translating it yields CASGRLEKLFF.

Only a few counts were recorded for this clonotype. The chain joins TRBV7-2 to TRBJ2-1; D is ambiguous. The CDR3 runs to 14 residues. The V gene's germline CDR1 is SGHTA and CDR2 FQGNSA. V was trimmed by 8 bases and J by 4 bases, leaving 15 bases between them. The CDR3, as DNA: TGTGCCAGCTCCCCCGGCATCTATTACAATGAGCAGTTCTTC. This codes for CASSPGIYYNEQFF.

This clonotype was counted a few times. The V call is TRBV5-1, the J call TRBJ1-5, with 9 positions matching TRBD1. This CDR3 has 16 amino acids. V trimming: 4 bases; J trimming: 7 bases; junction bases outside the gene matches: 12. From germline, CDR1 is SGHRS and CDR2 YFSETQ. The CDR3 region is CASSTGQGNVGQPQHF. CDR3 coding DNA: TGCGCCAGCAGCACCGGACAGGGGAACGTCGGGCAGCCCCAGCATTTT.

In this sample, this clonotype turned up many times. The chain carries TRBV20-1 and TRBJ2-7; D gene unclear. Germline V CDR1 and CDR2: DFQATT, SNEGSKA (reference sequence). Trimming shortened V by 3 bases and J by 0 bases, and 12 bases separated the two germline ends. The CDR3 runs to 14 residues. For the CDR3, the DNA is TGCAGTGCTAGCGGCGCCTCCGGCTCCTACGAGCAGTACTTC. Translating gives CSASGASGSYEQYF.

This clonotype was counted only a few times. The gene calls are TRBV7-9 and TRBJ1-1, with a possible D match to TRBD1 (5 bases). V shed 2 bases and J shed 4 bases, with 14 bases lying between them. This CDR3 comprises 15 residues. The germline V gene encodes CDR1 SEHNR and CDR2 FQNEAQ (reference sequence). CDR3 loop: CASSLRDVRGTEAFF. Here the CDR3 DNA reads TGTGCCAGCAGCTTAAGGGACGTAAGGGGCACTGAAGCTTTCTTT.

A few counts support this clonotype. The chain is built from TRBV4-2 and TRBJ2-7, with 7 positions matching TRBD2. The trim removed 4 bases at V and 3 bases at J, leaving 9 bases unmatched. In germline, CDR1 is LGHNA, CDR2 YNFKEQ. The CDR3 is 15 amino acids. CDR3 sequence: CASSRGLGNNYEQYF. In DNA form, the CDR3 reads TGTGCCAGCAGCCGAGGACTAGGTAATAACTACGAGCAGTACTTC.

In its sample, this clonotype was seen a few times. The chain joins TRBV28 to TRBJ1-5; 7 positions agree with TRBD1. Germline CDR1 reads MDHEN; CDR2 reads SYDVKM. The CDR3 sequence is 15 residues long. V dropped 6 bases and J dropped 3; count of bases not matched to a gene: 8. CDR3: CASRTQGIYNQPQHF. The CDR3 nucleotides are TGTGCCAGCAGGACACAGGGGATTTACAATCAGCCCCAGCATTTT.

This chain links TRBV5-1 with TRBJ2-6; unclear D gene. CDR1 and CDR2 (germline): SGHRS, YFSETQ. Between the trimmed V and J ends, which lost 6 bases and 0 bases, there was a span of 10 bases. The CDR3 spans 15 residues. CDR3 loop: CASTTLDSGANVLTF. The CDR3, as DNA: TGCGCCAGCACCACCCTAGACTCTGGGGCCAACGTCCTGACTTTC.

This clonotype was detected a few times. CDR3 DNA sequence: TGCGCCAGCAGCCAAGAGGCCGGGTTCTCCTACGAGCAGTACTTC. Residues: CASSQEAGFSYEQYF. This chain connects TRBV4-3 to TRBJ2-7; D is unclear. V was pared by 0 bases and J by 0 bases, with 9 bases between. Germline lookup yields CDR1 LGHNA and CDR2 YSLEER. The CDR3 has 15 residues.

The CDR3 reads CASSGPGTEGETQYF. The CDR3 DNA is TGTGCCAGCAGTGGACCCGGGACAGAAGGAGAGACCCAGTACTTC. The chain has TRBV2 and TRBJ2-5; 7 bases agree with TRBD1. Germline lookup yields CDR1 SNHLY and CDR2 FYNNEI. CDR3 length: 15 residues. V shed 4 bases and J 4 bases; nucleotides not matched to a gene: 9. Combining the CDR3 with reference TRBV2 and TRBJ2-5 gives the whole variable domain EPEVTQTPSHQVTQMGQEVILRCVPISNHLYFYWYRQILGQKVEFLVSFYNNEISEKSEIFDDQFSVERPDGSNFTLKIRSTKLEDSAMYFCASSGPGTEGETQYFGPGTRLLVL.

The rearrangement uses TRBV24-1 and TRBJ2-2; D is unclear. Germline V CDR1 and CDR2: KGHDR, SFDVKD. V lost 3 bases and J 4 bases, leaving 17 bases between the germline ends. The length of the CDR3 is 17 residues. The CDR3 nucleotides are TGTGCCACCAGTGATAAGGAGACACTCATCGGCACCGGGGAGCTGTTTTTT. Amino acids: CATSDKETLIGTGELFF.

This clonotype has only a few counts. The rearrangement uses TRBV5-1 and TRBJ2-5; 9 bases are a match to TRBD2. V shed 1 base, J shed 6 bases, and the junction held 10 bases outside the gene matches. Germline values: CDR1 SGHRS, CDR2 YFSETQ. CDR3 size: 16 residues. The CDR3 DNA reads TGCGCCAGCAGCTTGCAAAACTTTAGCGGGGGAAAGACCCAGTACTTC. It encodes CASSLQNFSGGKTQYF. The entire variable domain, with the rest obtained from reference TRBV5-1 and TRBJ2-5, is as follows: KAGVTQTPRYLIKTRGQQVTLSCSPISGHRSVSWYQQTPGQGLQFLFEYFSETQRNKGNFPGRFSGRQFSNSRSEMNVSTLELGDSALYLCASSLQNFSGGKTQYFGPGTRLLVL.

The chain carries TRBV9 and TRBJ1-1; weak D call: TRBD1 (5 bases). The CDR3 runs to 17 residues. Germline CDR1 is SGDLS and CDR2 is YYNGEE. V shed 0 bases and J shed 0 bases, with 15 bases lying between them. The CDR3: CASSVAPGKMMNTEAFF. The CDR3 DNA is TGTGCCAGCAGCGTAGCTCCAGGGAAAATGATGAACACTGAAGCTTTCTTT.

The sample holds a few counts of this clonotype. The chain is built from TRBV29-1 and TRBJ1-1, with 7 bases fitting TRBD1. Germline CDR1 reads SQVTM; CDR2 reads ANQGSEA. There are 19 residues in the CDR3. V dropped 3 bases and J dropped 0; count of bases not matched to a gene: 19. The CDR3 nucleotides are TGCAGCGTTGAGAGGAGGGGGCGTAGGGGTTCTCCCATGAACACTGAAGCTTTCTTT. Translation: CSVERRGRRGSPMNTEAFF.

This rearrangement joins TRBV20-1 to TRBJ2-7; maybe TRBD2 (7 bases). The CDR3 totals 16 residues. Germline CDR1 is DFQATT and CDR2 is SNEGSKA (reference sequence). V was shortened by 4 bases and J by 0 bases, with 19 bases between the two germline ends. CDR3 amino acids: CSANSFGRGRSYEQYF. The CDR3 region has the DNA TGCAGTGCTAATAGTTTTGGGCGGGGGCGCTCCTACGAGCAGTACTTC.

The chain combines TRBV12-3 or TRBV12-4 with TRBJ2-5, with D possibly matching TRBD2 (6 bases). The V and J ends lost 2 bases and 5 bases respectively, with 15 bases between them. The CDR3 totals 15 residues. The CDR3 nucleotides read TGTGCCAGCAGTTTATTACTAGCCGGCATCGAGACCCAGTACTTC. Its translation: CASSLLLAGIETQYF.

The sample holds many counts of this clonotype. The chain joins TRBV12-3 or TRBV12-4 to TRBJ2-2; D uncertain. CDR3 length equals 14 residues. V lost 4 bases to trimming and J lost 4 bases, with 10 bases between them. In DNA, the CDR3 is TGTGCCAGCAGTTCCGTCCGGGTCACCGGGGAGCTGTTTTTT. Translated: CASSSVRVTGELFF.

This clonotype was found a few times. The chain employs TRBV6-5 and TRBJ1-1, with 8 bases aligning to TRBD1. The CDR3 covers 14 residues. The V and J ends lost 0 bases and 8 bases, in that order; junction bases with no gene match: 5. Germline V gene lookup returns CDR1 MNHEY and CDR2 SVGAGI. CDR3 in DNA: TGTGCCAGCAGTTACTCCGGCCGGGACAGGGAAGCTTTCTTT. Residues: CASSYSGRDREAFF.

The chain joins TRBV2 to TRBJ2-6, with D perhaps being TRBD1 or TRBD2 (5 bases each). Trimming shortened V by 4 bases and J by 1 base, and 8 bases separated the two germline ends. The CDR3 consists of 15 residues. Germline V gene sequence: CDR1 SNHLY, CDR2 FYNNEI. CDR3 sequence: CASSVEGSGANVLTF. Written as DNA, the CDR3 is TGTGCCAGCAGTGTTGAGGGGTCTGGGGCCAACGTCCTGACTTTC.

There are a few counts of this clonotype. The chain links TRBV6-5 to TRBJ1-5; TRBD1 might be the D (6 bases). The CDR3 contains 15 residues. Germline assignment: CDR1 MNHEY and CDR2 SVGAGI. V lost 2 bases and J 4 bases, leaving 12 bases between the germline ends. Written as DNA, the CDR3 is TGTGCCAGCAGTTACGGCGGGGGCGCAAATCAGCCCCAGCATTTT. This translates into CASSYGGGANQPQHF.

The rearrangement links TRBV6-1 to TRBJ2-6; 7 bases fit TRBD2. Germline-derived CDR1 and CDR2 are MNHNS and SASEGT. V dropped 7 bases and J dropped 3; count of bases not matched to a gene: 9. The CDR3 has 16 residues. CDR3 sequence (DNA): TGTGCCAGCACCCGTCGGGGGGAGCGTGGGGCCAACGTCCTGACTTTC. Translation: CASTRRGERGANVLTF.

This clonotype was counted a few times. The chain joins TRBV12-3 or TRBV12-4 to TRBJ1-6; 9 bases are shared with TRBD1. V lost 6 bases, J lost 6 bases, and 6 bases stayed unmatched. This CDR3 spans 15 amino acids. The CDR3 reads CASRPQGAGNSPLHF. The CDR3 region has the DNA TGTGCCAGCAGGCCACAGGGGGCTGGTAATTCACCCCTCCACTTT.

V usage is TRBV14 and J usage is TRBJ2-1; 8 nucleotides line up with TRBD2. Germline CDR1 reads SGHDN; CDR2 reads FVKESK. The V gene end was trimmed by 2 bases and the J gene end by 9 bases; junction bases not matched to a gene: 6. The CDR3 covers 14 residues. Here the CDR3 DNA reads TGTGCCAGCAGCCAACTGCGGGAGGTGGGTGAGCAGTTCTTC. Its translation: CASSQLREVGEQFF.

CDR3 amino acids: CASSIDLPIKRTGELFF. Written as DNA, the CDR3 is TGTGCCAGTAGTATAGATTTACCTATAAAACGCACCGGGGAGCTGTTTTTT. This chain uses TRBV19 with TRBJ2-2; D is ambiguous. CDR3 length: 17 residues. Germline loops: CDR1 LNHDA, CDR2 SQIVND (reference sequence). V lost 0 bases and J 4 bases, leaving 15 bases between the germline ends.